This T cell receptor beta chain was profiled in a study of cytomegalovirus exposure and HLA in healthy donors. Study-wide findings and caveats: A later analysis reportedly identified an Asian-associated ancestry cluster as carrying fewer N-insertions than the 666-donor mean. In vitro, a few CMV-associated chains proved specific for CMV antigens. The later analysis indicated that the majority of CMV-associated TCR beta chains appeared HLA-restricted.

This clone was seen once. The target antigen is unknown. V lost 3 bases to trimming and J lost 4 bases, with 10 bases between them. There are 14 residues in the CDR3. CDR1 SGHAT and CDR2 FQNNGV come from the germline V gene. The PCR employed 60 Vbeta primers together with 13 Jbeta primers. Sequencing used immunoSEQ multiplex PCR; TCRdb keeps in-frame clones, though not all of them. The repertoire holds about 98,000 clones, with 60% to 75% as singletons. What was sequenced was PBMCs. The TCR comes from a female donor in good health and CMV-seronegative. The gene calls are TRBV11-2 and TRBJ1-5; D gene uncertain. As DNA, the CDR3 is TGTGCCAGCAGCTTGTCGTCGGGGAATCAGCCCCAGCATTTT. The encoded protein is CASSLSSGNQPQHF.